The present entry profiles one T cell receptor (beta chain) with its context. In its sample, this clonotype was seen a few times. The target of this receptor is not known. Base qualities were left out, and no much larger clone turns up one base away. The record originates from a study of T cell repertoires in cytomegalovirus infection (dated by TCRdb to between 2018 and 2021). For the wider study: Recently identified HLA-C-restricted CMV epitopes, whose presentation resists viral immunomodulation, were targeted by peptide stimulations together with well-studied HLA-B-restricted epitopes. The HLA type of each donor mattered for the analysis, because public TCR beta signatures pointed to carriage of CMV infection along with the matching HLA type.

The sample was run on an Illumina HiSeq 1500. The raw public data were reprocessed by TCRdb itself: fastp quality trimming at Q25, MiXCR clonotype calling, in-frame beta chains only. Each CDR3 protein appears once, grouped with its most common genes and DNA. In all, the sample holds 400,000 to 600,000 distinct CDR3 sequences, and under 45% of those were seen once. The ten largest clones represent 40% to 50% of the sample. Here is what the overall study found, with its caveats: The ex vivo response was dominated by HLA-C-restricted CMV-specific TCR beta clonotypes, which also provided the single most frequent clonotype in two of eight donors. Carriers of CMV infection plus the relevant HLA type were discriminated by the cumulative frequency of public TCR beta family members in the study cohort and in an independent roughly 320-donor cohort.

The treatment or condition tag for this specimen amounts to: in vitro stimulation with specific CMV peptide epitopes to enrich CMV-specific T cells. In the germline V gene, CDR1 corresponds to SGHVS and CDR2 to FQNEAQ. Deletion took 0 bases off V and 1 base off J, with a span of 9 bases between the germline ends. The CDR3 contains 15 residues, cysteine and phenylalanine counted. The only DNA kept is the CDR3, 45 bases in frame from the first base. Material: cultured PBMCs, obtained from culture after CMV antigen stimulation. The TCR originated in a human donor in good health (CMV status not recorded). Some clones in this sample may be carry-over from other donors' samples. The chain joins TRBV7-8 to TRBJ2-5, and the D gene may be TRBD2, 5 bases matching. CDR3 reads: CASSLARVSQETQYF. The DNA sequence is as follows: TGTGCCAGCAGCTTAGCGCGGGTGAGCCAAGAGACCCAGTACTTC.